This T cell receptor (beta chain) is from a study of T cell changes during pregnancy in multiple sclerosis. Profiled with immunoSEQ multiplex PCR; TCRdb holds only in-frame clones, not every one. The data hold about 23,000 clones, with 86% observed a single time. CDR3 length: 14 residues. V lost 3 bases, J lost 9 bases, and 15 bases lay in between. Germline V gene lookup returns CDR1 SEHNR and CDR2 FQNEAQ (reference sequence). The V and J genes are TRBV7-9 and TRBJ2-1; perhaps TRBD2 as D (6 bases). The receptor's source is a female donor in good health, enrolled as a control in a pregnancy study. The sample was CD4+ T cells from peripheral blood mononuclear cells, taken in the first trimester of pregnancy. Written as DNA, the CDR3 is TGTGCCAGCAGCTTTGGCGGGGCGGCGAGTGAGCAGTTCTTC. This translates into CASSFGGAASEQFF.